This TCR beta chain was found in a study of T cells in Graves' hyperthyroidism and ophthalmopathy. Researchers took RNA transcripts and amplified the TCR beta CDR3 regions from them. The HTBI primer set drove a first-round RT-PCR of the TCR CDR3. TCRdb processed the multiplex PCR reads anew with MiXCR; each CDR3 protein has one entry. Seen here are hundreds of thousands of distinct CDR3 sequences, 20% to 25% observed once, and the top ten hold around 62%. This clonotype occurred a few times. V lost 1 base, J lost 5 bases, and 3 bases lay in between. The germline gives CDR1 ENHRY, CDR2 SYGVKD. CDR3 length equals 12 residues. Each ophthalmopathy patient scored at least 3 on the Clinical Activity Score and at least 4 on NOSPECS grade, with duration under 3 months. It was uncontrolled infection, other autoimmune disease, pregnancy or lactation that excluded patients. PBMCs stemmed from around 9.3 ml fresh peripheral blood.

The sequencing sample was made of blood. This receptor was identified in a man aged 25 to 45 with Graves' ophthalmopathy. V and J are TRBV10-3 and TRBJ2-1; D unresolved. The CDR3 bases are TGTGCCATCAGTGAGTGGAACAATGAGCAGTTCTTC. Protein sequence: CAISEWNNEQFF.